This T cell receptor beta chain was found in a study of technical replicates of blood from a few donors. Unmatched junction bases numbered 10, after V lost 1 base and J lost 11 bases. Germline V gene data show CDR1 as SGHTA and CDR2 as FQGNSA. The CDR3 covers 16 residues. Profiling relied on immunoSEQ multiplex PCR, and the TCRdb table lists in-frame clones only, not all of them. The sample yields 50,000 to 70,000 clones, roughly 93% seen once. The specimen sequenced was PBMCs. The gene calls are TRBV7-2 and TRBJ1-6; 8 bases agree with TRBD1. This receptor was taken from a human donor in good health. Some clones in this sample may be carry-over from other donors' samples. The CDR3 nucleotides read TGTGCCAGCAGCTTAGGCTCCGGGACAGGCCGGACACCCCTCCACTTT. This sequence encodes CASSLGSGTGRTPLHF.